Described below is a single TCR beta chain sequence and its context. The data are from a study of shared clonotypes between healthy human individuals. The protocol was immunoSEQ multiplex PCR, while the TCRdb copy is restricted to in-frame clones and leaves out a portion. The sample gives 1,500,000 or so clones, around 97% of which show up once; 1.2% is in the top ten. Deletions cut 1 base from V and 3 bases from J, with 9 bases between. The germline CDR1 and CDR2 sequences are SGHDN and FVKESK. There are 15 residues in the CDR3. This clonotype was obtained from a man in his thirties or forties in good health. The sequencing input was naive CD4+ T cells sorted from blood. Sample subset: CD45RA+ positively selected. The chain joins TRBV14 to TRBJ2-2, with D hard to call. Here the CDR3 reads CASSQVLPDTGELFF. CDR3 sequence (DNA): TGTGCCAGCAGCCAAGTCCTTCCGGACACCGGGGAGCTGTTTTTT.